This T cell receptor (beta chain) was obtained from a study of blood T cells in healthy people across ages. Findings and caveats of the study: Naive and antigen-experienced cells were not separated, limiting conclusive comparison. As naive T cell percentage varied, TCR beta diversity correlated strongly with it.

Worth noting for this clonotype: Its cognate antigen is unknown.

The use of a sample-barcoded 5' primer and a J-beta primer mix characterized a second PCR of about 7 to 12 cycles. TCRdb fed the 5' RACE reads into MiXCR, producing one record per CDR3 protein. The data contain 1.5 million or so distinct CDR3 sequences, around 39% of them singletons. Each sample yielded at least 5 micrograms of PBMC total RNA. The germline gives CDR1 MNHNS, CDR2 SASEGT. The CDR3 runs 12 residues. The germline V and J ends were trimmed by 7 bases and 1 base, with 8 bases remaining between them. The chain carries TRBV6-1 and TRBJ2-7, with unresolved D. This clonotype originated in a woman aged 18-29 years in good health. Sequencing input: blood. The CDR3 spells CASNDLSYEQYF. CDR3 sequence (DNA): TGTGCCAGCAATGACTTGTCCTACGAGCAGTACTTC.